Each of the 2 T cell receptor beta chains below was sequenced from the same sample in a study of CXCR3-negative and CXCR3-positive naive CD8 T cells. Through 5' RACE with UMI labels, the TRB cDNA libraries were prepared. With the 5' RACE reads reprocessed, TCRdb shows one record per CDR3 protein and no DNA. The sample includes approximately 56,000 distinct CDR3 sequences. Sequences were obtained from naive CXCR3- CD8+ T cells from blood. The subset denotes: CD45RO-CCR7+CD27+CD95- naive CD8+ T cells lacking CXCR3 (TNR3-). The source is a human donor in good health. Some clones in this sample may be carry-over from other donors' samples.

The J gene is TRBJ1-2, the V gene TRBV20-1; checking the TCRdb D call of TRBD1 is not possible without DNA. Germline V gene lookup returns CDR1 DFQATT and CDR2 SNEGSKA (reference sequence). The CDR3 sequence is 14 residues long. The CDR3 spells CSARDLGRGYGYTF.

CDR3 sequence: CASSLVGLSDTEAFF. The chain joins TRBV5-1 to TRBJ1-1. Germline assignment: CDR1 SGHRS and CDR2 YFSETQ. The CDR3 length is 15 residues.